These 16 T cell receptor beta chains were sequenced from one sample in a study of long-term antiretroviral therapy in people with HIV. Samples were assayed with immunoSEQ v3.0 at survey level. TCRdb's table, derived via immunoSEQ multiplex PCR, lists solely in-frame clones and lacks some. The sample comprises some 48,000 clones, under 90% of which are singletons, and 2.5% to 3% rests with the top ten. Sample: unsorted PBMCs, taken 0.8 years after starting antiretroviral therapy. These receptors were obtained from a woman between 18 and 29 years old with HIV.

This clone came up once. The chain combines TRBV13 with TRBJ2-7; D possibly corresponds to TRBD1 (6 bases). The CDR3 is 15 amino acids. In germline, CDR1 is PRHDT, CDR2 FYEKMQ (reference sequence). V was pared by 5 bases and J by 3 bases, with 17 bases between. The CDR3 loop is CASSRQQGWGYEQYF. As DNA, the CDR3 is TGTGCCAGCAGCCGACAACAGGGTTGGGGCTACGAGCAGTACTTC.

The J gene is TRBJ2-7, the V gene TRBV28, with TRBD1 identical over 8 bases. The CDR3 is made up of 12 amino acids. The junction had 4 bases not matched to a gene; V was cut back by 10 bases and J by 2 bases. Germline V lookup: CDR1 MDHEN, CDR2 SYDVKM. CDR3 sequence reads: CATRQGTYEQYF. The CDR3 DNA is TGTGCCACCCGACAGGGGACCTACGAGCAGTACTTC. The variable domain in full, with the rest retrieved from reference TRBV28 and TRBJ2-7, is DVKVTQSSRYLVKRTGEKVFLECVQDMDHENMFWYRQDPGLGLRLIYFSYDVKMKEKGDIPEGYSVSREKKERFSLILESASTNQTSMYLCATRQGTYEQYFGPGTRLTVT.

The chain has TRBV27 and TRBJ1-5; D is undetermined. V was shortened by 5 bases and J by 0 bases, with 8 bases between the two germline ends. Germline CDR1 is MNHEY and CDR2 is SMNVEV (reference sequence). The CDR3 is made up of 14 amino acids. The CDR3 nucleotides read TGTGCCAGCAGTCCAGGTAGTAGCAATCAGCCCCAGCATTTT. As protein: CASSPGSSNQPQHF.

This clone appeared a few times. The chain uses TRBV28 and TRBJ1-2; tentatively, D is TRBD1 (6 bases). Germline values: CDR1 MDHEN, CDR2 SYDVKM. The CDR3 has 16 amino acids. Trimming shortened V by 4 bases and J by 5 bases, and 20 bases separated the two germline ends. The CDR3 reads CASSSPGDTLWYGYTF. The CDR3 DNA follows: TGTGCCAGCAGTTCCCCCGGGGACACCTTGTGGTATGGCTACACCTTC.

This sequence joins TRBV4-3 and TRBJ2-1; D perhaps matches TRBD1 (6 bases). This CDR3 is built from 19 residues. Germline values: CDR1 LGHNA, CDR2 YSLEER. The germline V and J ends were trimmed by 1 base and 0 bases, with 19 bases remaining between them. In DNA, the CDR3 is TGCGCCAGCAGCCAAGGGGCATCGGTCAGGGGAAGCTCCTACAATGAGCAGTTCTTC. Translation: CASSQGASVRGSSYNEQFF.

V gene TRBV10-1 combines with J gene TRBJ2-7; TRBD2 matches 11 bases. Unmatched junction bases numbered 0, after V lost 2 bases and J lost 6 bases. Per germline, CDR1 WNHNN and CDR2 SYGVQD (reference sequence). The CDR3 loop spans 13 amino acids. CDR3 nucleotide sequence: TGCGCCAGCAGTGAGGGGACTAGCGGCGAGCAGTACTTC. Its protein product is CASSEGTSGEQYF.

CDR3 sequence (DNA): TGTGCCAGCAGTTACAATCTGAAGGGAAATGCAGATACGCAGTATTTT. The encoded protein is CASSYNLKGNADTQYF. This chain connects TRBV6-5 to TRBJ2-3; no definite D call. V was clipped by 2 bases and J by 4 bases, with 16 bases between them. Germline V CDR1 and CDR2: MNHEY, SVGAGI. The CDR3 runs to 16 residues.

The J gene is TRBJ2-1, the V gene TRBV15, with D perhaps TRBD2 (6 bases). CDR1 is LNHNV, CDR2 YYDKDF, per germline (reference sequence). The CDR3 has 17 residues. With 0 bases removed from V and 7 bases from J, the gap between germline ends came to 19 bases. The CDR3: CATSRDRGTPGGNEQFF. The CDR3 DNA reads as TGTGCCACCAGCAGAGACCGAGGGACTCCAGGTGGTAATGAGCAGTTCTTC. The full variable domain, rest sourced from reference TRBV15 and TRBJ2-1, is DAMVIQNPRYQVTQFGKPVTLSCSQTLNHNVMYWYQQKSSQAPKLLFHYYDKDFNNEADTPDNFQSRRPNTSFCFLDIRSPGLGDTAMYLCATSRDRGTPGGNEQFFGPGTRLTVL.

This rearrangement joins TRBV6-5 to TRBJ2-7; weak D call: TRBD1 (5 bases). The CDR3 has 14 residues. The germline gives CDR1 MNHEY, CDR2 SVGAGI. V dropped 1 base and J dropped 6 bases, with 13 bases sitting between them. CDR3 bases: TGTGCCAGCAGTTACTGGCAGGGCGTGGGCGAGCAGTACTTC. The encoded protein is CASSYWQGVGEQYF.

The chain has TRBV5-8 and TRBJ2-7; D possibly matches TRBD1 or TRBD2 (5 bases each). Trimming stripped 6 bases from V and 5 bases from J, with 18 bases between. The CDR3 is made up of 14 amino acids. In germline, CDR1 is SGHTS, CDR2 YDEGEE. The CDR3 sequence is CASNRDETGHEQYF. CDR3 nucleotides: TGTGCCAGCAACCGGGACGAAACCGGCCACGAGCAGTACTTC.

The rearrangement uses TRBV20-1 and TRBJ2-1, with D perhaps TRBD1 (5 bases). The CDR3 sequence is 11 residues long. Germline V gene sequence: CDR1 DFQATT, CDR2 SNEGSKA (reference sequence). With 8 bases removed from V and 8 bases from J, the gap between germline ends came to 13 bases. CDR3 amino acids: CSYLRVDEQFF. The DNA of the CDR3 is TGCAGTTATCTCAGGGTCGATGAGCAGTTCTTC.

The chain uses TRBV5-1 and TRBJ1-4; D is ambiguous. Germline V lookup: CDR1 SGHRS, CDR2 YFSETQ. This CDR3 has 14 residues. The ends were cut back, 2 bases at V and 3 bases at J, with 8 bases in the middle. The CDR3 DNA sequence: TGCGCCAGCAGCTTAGGAAGCGCTAATGAAAAACTGTTTTTT. It is translated as CASSLGSANEKLFF. Combining the CDR3 with reference TRBV5-1 and TRBJ1-4 gives the whole variable domain KAGVTQTPRYLIKTRGQQVTLSCSPISGHRSVSWYQQTPGQGLQFLFEYFSETQRNKGNFPGRFSGRQFSNSRSEMNVSTLELGDSALYLCASSLGSANEKLFFGSGTQLSVL.

The chain links TRBV5-6 to TRBJ2-7, with TRBD1 matching 8 bases. The ends lost 4 bases at V and 2 bases at J; junction bases unmatched: 17. The germline gives CDR1 SGHDT, CDR2 YYEEEE. The CDR3 length is 18 residues. CDR3 sequence reads: CASSLAIGQGLIPYEQYF. The CDR3 nucleotides read TGTGCCAGCAGCCTTGCAATTGGACAGGGTCTAATCCCCTACGAGCAGTACTTC.

This sequence joins TRBV5-4 and TRBJ1-2; 8 nucleotides match TRBD1. Germline CDR1 SGHNT, CDR2 YYREEE (reference sequence). With 4 bases clipped from V and 2 bases from J, the junction kept 10 bases outside the gene matches. The CDR3 runs 16 residues. In DNA, the CDR3 is TGTGCCAGCAGCGCCGGGCCGACAGGGGAAAACTATGGCTACACCTTC. Translation gives CASSAGPTGENYGYTF. Looking up the rest from reference TRBV5-4 and TRBJ1-2 gives the full variable domain: ETGVTQSPTHLIKTRGQQVTLRCSSQSGHNTVSWYQQALGQGPQFIFQYYREEENGRGNFPPRFSGLQFPNYSSELNVNALELDDSALYLCASSAGPTGENYGYTFGSGTRLTVV.

The V and J genes are TRBV19 and TRBJ2-7, with D maybe TRBD1 (6 bases). This CDR3 spans 14 amino acids. Trimming took off 9 bases at V and 4 bases at J, with 19 bases between the two ends. Germline-derived CDR1 and CDR2 are LNHDA and SQIVND (reference sequence). The chain's CDR3 is CASSRKGGRYEQYF. CDR3 in DNA: TGTGCCAGCTCAAGGAAAGGGGGTCGTTACGAGCAGTACTTC.

The rearrangement joins TRBV19 to TRBJ2-7; tentatively, D is TRBD2 (6 bases). CDR3 length: 14 amino acids. Germline V gene lookup returns CDR1 LNHDA and CDR2 SQIVND (reference sequence). Trimming cost V 5 bases and J 2 bases, with 13 bases left between them. CDR3 in DNA: TGTGCCAGTAGTGAGGGTGGGGGGACCTACGAGCAGTACTTC. Amino acids: CASSEGGGTYEQYF.